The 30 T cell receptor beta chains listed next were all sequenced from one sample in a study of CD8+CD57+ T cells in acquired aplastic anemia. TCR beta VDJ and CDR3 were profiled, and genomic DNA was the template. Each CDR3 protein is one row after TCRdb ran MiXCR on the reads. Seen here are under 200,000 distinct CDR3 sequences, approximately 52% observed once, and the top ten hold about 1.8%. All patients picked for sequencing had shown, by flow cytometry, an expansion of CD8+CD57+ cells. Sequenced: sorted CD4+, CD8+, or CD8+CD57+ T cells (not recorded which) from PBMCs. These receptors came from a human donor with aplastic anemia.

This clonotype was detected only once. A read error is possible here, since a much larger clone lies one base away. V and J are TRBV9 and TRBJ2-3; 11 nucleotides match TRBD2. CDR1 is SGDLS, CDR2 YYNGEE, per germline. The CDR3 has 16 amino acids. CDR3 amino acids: CAGSSLAGGPTDTQYF. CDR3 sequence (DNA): TGTGCCGGCAGCTCCCTAGCGGGGGGCCCCACAGATACGCAGTATTTT.

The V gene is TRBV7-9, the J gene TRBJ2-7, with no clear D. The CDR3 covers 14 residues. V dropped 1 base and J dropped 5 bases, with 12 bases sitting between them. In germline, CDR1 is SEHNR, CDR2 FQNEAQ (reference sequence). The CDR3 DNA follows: TGTGCCAGCAGCTTAGGTGGGAATGCAAACGAGCAGTACTTC. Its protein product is CASSLGGNANEQYF.

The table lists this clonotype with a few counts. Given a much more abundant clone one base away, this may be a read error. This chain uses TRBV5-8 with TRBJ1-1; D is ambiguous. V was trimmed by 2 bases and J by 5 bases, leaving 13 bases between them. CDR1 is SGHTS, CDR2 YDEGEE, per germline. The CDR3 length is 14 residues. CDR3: CASSLRFARTEAFF. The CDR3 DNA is TGTGCCAGCAGCTTAAGATTTGCGCGGACTGAAGCTTTCTTT.

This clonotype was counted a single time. CDR3 loop: CASRPLAENYEQYF. The CDR3, as DNA: TGCGCCAGCAGACCTCTAGCGGAGAACTACGAGCAGTACTTC. The chain has TRBV10-2 and TRBJ2-7; 7 bases are shared with TRBD2. The trim removed 6 bases at V and 3 bases at J, leaving 8 bases unmatched. The CDR3 consists of 14 residues. The germline V gene encodes CDR1 WSHSY and CDR2 SAAADI.

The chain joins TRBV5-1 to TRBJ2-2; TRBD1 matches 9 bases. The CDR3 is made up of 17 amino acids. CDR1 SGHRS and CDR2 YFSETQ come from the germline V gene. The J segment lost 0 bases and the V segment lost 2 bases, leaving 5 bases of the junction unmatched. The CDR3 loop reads CASSFGQGLSNTGELFF. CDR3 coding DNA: TGCGCCAGCAGCTTCGGACAGGGGCTCTCGAACACCGGGGAGCTGTTTTTT.

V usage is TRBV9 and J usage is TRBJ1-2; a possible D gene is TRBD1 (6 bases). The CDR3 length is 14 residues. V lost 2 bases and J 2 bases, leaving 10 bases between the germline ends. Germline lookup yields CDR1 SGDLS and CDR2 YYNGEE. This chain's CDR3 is CASSVIGGNYGYTF. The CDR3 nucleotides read TGTGCCAGCAGCGTGATAGGGGGGAACTATGGCTACACCTTC.

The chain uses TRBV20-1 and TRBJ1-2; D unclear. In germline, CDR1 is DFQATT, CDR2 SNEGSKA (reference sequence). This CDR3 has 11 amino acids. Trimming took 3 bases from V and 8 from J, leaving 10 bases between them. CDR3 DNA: TGCAGTGCTAGGACTCAAGTAGGCTACACCTTC. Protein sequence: CSARTQVGYTF.

The CDR3 region has the DNA TGTGCCAGCATGGGGACTAGCGGGGTGGGGGCCTACGAGCAGTACTTC. Its translation is CASMGTSGVGAYEQYF. The chain recombines TRBV2 with TRBJ2-7, with 13 bases identical to TRBD2. After removal of 7 bases from V and 2 bases from J, the junction contained 8 bases not matched to a gene. This CDR3 is 16 amino acids long. Germline V gene lookup returns CDR1 SNHLY and CDR2 FYNNEI. Full variable domain (outside the CDR3, taken from reference TRBV2 and TRBJ2-7): EPEVTQTPSHQVTQMGQEVILRCVPISNHLYFYWYRQILGQKVEFLVSFYNNEISEKSEIFDDQFSVERPDGSNFTLKIRSTKLEDSAMYFCASMGTSGVGAYEQYFGPGTRLTVT.

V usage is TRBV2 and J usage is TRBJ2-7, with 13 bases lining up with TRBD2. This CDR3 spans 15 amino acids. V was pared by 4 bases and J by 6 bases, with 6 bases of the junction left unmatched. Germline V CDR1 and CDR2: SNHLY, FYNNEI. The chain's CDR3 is CASSARTSGSAEQYF. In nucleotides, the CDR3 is TGTGCCAGCAGTGCTAGGACTAGCGGGAGTGCCGAGCAGTACTTC.

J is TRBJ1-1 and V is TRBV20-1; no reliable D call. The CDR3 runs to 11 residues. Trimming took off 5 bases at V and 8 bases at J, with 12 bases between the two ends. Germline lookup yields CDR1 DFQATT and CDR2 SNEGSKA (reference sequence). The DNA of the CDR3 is TGCAGTGCTCCTCACCAAGAGGAAGCTTTCTTT. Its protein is CSAPHQEEAFF.

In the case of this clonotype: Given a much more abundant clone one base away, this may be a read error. CDR3 loop: CASSPVGQGQETQYF. In DNA form, the CDR3 reads TGCGCCAGCAGCCCAGTCGGACAGGGTCAAGAGACCCAGTACTTC. The rearrangement uses TRBV5-1 and TRBJ2-5; TRBD1 aligns across 8 bases. Trimming took 4 bases from V and 2 from J; bases not matched to a gene: 7. This CDR3 spans 15 amino acids. CDR1 is SGHRS, CDR2 YFSETQ, per germline.

CDR3 residues: CSARDLDPVAQLDTQYF. The CDR3 bases are TGCAGTGCTAGAGATCTCGATCCCGTGGCACAGTTAGATACGCAGTATTTT. V usage is TRBV20-1 and J usage is TRBJ2-3; unclear D gene. Trimming stripped 0 bases from V and 5 bases from J, with 21 bases between. Germline V gene data show CDR1 as DFQATT and CDR2 as SNEGSKA (reference sequence). The CDR3 consists of 17 residues.

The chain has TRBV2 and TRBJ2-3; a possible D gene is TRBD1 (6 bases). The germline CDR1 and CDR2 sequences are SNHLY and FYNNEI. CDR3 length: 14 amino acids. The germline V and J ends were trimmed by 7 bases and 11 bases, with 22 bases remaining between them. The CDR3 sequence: CASIRDTATVVQYF. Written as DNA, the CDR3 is TGTGCCAGCATTCGGGACACGGCCACAGTAGTGCAGTATTTT. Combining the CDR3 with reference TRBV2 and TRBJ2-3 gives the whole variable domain EPEVTQTPSHQVTQMGQEVILRCVPISNHLYFYWYRQILGQKVEFLVSFYNNEISEKSEIFDDQFSVERPDGSNFTLKIRSTKLEDSAMYFCASIRDTATVVQYFGPGTRLTVL.

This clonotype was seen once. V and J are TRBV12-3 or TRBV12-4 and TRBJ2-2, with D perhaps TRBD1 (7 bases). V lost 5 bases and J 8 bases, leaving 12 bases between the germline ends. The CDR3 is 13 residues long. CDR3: CASSQTGRGELFF. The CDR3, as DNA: TGTGCCAGCAGTCAGACAGGGAGGGGGGAGCTGTTTTTT.

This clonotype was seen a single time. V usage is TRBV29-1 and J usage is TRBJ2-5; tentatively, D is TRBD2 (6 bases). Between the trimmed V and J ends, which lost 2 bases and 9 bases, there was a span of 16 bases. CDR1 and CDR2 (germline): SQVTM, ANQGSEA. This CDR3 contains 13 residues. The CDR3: CSVEKGRGEPQYF. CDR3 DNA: TGCAGCGTTGAAAAGGGGCGCGGGGAGCCCCAGTACTTC.

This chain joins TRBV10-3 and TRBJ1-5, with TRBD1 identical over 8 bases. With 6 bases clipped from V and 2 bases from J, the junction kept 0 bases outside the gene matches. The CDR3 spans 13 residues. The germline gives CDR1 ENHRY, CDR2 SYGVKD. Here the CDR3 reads CAIRGQGNQPQHF. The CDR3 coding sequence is TGTGCCATCAGGGGACAGGGCAATCAGCCCCAGCATTTT.

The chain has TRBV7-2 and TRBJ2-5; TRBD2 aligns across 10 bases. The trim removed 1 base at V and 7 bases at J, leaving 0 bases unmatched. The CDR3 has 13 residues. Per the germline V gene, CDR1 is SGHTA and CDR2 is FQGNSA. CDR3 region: CASSLVAGGTQYF. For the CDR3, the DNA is TGTGCCAGCAGCTTAGTAGCGGGGGGGACCCAGTACTTC.

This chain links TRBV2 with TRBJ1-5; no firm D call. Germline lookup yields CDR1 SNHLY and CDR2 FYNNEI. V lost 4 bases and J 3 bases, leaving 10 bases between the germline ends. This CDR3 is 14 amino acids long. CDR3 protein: CASSVGIVNQPQHF. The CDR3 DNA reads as TGTGCCAGCAGTGTAGGGATAGTCAATCAGCCCCAGCATTTT.

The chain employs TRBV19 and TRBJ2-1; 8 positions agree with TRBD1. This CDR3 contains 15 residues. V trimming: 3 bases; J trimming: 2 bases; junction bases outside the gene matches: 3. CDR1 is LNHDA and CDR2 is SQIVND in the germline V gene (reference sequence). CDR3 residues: CASSIGQGPYNEQFF. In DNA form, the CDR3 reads TGTGCCAGTAGTATTGGACAGGGCCCCTACAATGAGCAGTTCTTC.

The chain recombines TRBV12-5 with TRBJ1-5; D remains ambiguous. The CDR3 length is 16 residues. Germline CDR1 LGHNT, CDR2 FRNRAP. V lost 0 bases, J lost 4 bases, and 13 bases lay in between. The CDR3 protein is CASGLVTGIMNQPQHF. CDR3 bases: TGTGCTAGTGGTTTGGTAACGGGGATCATGAATCAGCCCCAGCATTTT. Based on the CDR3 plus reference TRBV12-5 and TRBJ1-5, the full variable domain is DARVTQTPRHKVTEMGQEVTMRCQPILGHNTVFWYRQTMMQGLELLAYFRNRAPLDDSGMPKDRFSAEMPDATLATLKIQPSEPRDSAVYFCASGLVTGIMNQPQHFGDGTRLSIL.

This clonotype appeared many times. The CDR3 region is CASRTDQETQYF. DNA of the CDR3: TGTGCCAGCCGGACAGACCAAGAGACCCAGTACTTC. The chain uses TRBV7-2 and TRBJ2-5; D might be TRBD1 (6 bases). V was clipped by 8 bases and J by 0 bases, with 7 bases between them. Germline assignment: CDR1 SGHTA and CDR2 FQGNSA. The CDR3 consists of 12 residues. The entire variable domain, with the rest obtained from reference TRBV7-2 and TRBJ2-5, is as follows: GAGVSQSPSNKVTEKGKDVELRCDPISGHTALYWYRQSLGQGLEFLIYFQGNSAPDKSGLPSDRFSAERTGGSVSTLTIQRTQQEDSAVYLCASRTDQETQYFGPGTRLLVL.

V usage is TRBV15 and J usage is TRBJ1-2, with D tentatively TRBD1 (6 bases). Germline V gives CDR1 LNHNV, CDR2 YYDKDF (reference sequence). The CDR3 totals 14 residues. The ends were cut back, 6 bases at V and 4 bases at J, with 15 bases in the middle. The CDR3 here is CATSLEKGVYGYTF. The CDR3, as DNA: TGTGCCACCAGTTTGGAGAAGGGGGTCTATGGCTACACCTTC.

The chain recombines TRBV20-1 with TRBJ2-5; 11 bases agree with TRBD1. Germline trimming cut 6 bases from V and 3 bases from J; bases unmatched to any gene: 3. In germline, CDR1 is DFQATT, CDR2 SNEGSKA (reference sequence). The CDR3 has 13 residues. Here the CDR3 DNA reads TGCAGTGCCAGGACAGGGGGCGAAGAGACCCAGTACTTC. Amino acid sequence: CSARTGGEETQYF.

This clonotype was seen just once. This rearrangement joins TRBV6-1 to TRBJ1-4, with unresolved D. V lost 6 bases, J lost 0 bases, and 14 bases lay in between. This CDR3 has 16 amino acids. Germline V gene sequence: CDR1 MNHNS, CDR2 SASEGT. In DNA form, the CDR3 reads TGTGCCAGCAGGCAGTCCCTAGCTACAACTAATGAAAAACTGTTTTTT. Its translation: CASRQSLATTNEKLFF.

This CDR3 reads CATRGGPATNEKLFF. DNA for the CDR3: TGTGCCACCAGAGGGGGGCCAGCAACTAATGAAAAACTGTTTTTT. The chain is built from TRBV15 and TRBJ1-4; D may be TRBD1 (6 bases). The CDR3 runs to 15 residues. CDR1 LNHNV and CDR2 YYDKDF come from the germline V gene (reference sequence). Trimming cost V 6 bases and J 0 bases, with 11 bases left between them.

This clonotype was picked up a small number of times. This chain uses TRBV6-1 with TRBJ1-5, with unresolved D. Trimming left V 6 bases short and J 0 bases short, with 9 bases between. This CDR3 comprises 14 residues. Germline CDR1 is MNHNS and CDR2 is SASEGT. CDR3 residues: CASRRHHSNQPQHF. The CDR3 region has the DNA TGTGCCAGCAGGCGACATCATAGCAATCAGCCCCAGCATTTT.

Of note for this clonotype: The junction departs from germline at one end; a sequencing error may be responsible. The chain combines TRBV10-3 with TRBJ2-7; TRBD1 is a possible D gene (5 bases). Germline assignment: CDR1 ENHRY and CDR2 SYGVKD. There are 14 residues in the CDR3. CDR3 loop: CASSYDSSLDEQYF. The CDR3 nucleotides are TGTGCCAGCAGTTACGACAGTTCCCTGGACGAGCAGTACTTC.

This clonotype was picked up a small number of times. The CDR3 coding sequence is TGCAGCGTTGACCCCGGGGGTGCTAACTATGGCTACACCTTC. Protein product: CSVDPGGANYGYTF. The chain carries TRBV29-1 and TRBJ1-2, with D maybe TRBD1 (5 bases). The germline V gene has CDR1 SQVTM and CDR2 ANQGSEA. V was trimmed by 3 bases and J by 0 bases, leaving 11 bases between them. The CDR3 totals 14 residues.

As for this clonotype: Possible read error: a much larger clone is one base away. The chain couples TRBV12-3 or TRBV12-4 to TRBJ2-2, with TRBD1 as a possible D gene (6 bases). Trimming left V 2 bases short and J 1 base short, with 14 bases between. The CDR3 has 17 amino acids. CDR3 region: CASSLLAQGMNTGELFF. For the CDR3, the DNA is TGTGCCAGCAGTTTACTGGCTCAGGGGATGAACACCGGGGAGCTGTTTTTT.

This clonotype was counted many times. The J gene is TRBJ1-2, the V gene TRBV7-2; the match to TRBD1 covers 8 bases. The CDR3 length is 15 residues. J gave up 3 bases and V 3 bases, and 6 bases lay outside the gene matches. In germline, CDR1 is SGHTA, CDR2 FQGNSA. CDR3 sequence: CASSLQGASDYGYTF. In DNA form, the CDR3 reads TGTGCCAGCAGCTTGCAGGGGGCCTCAGACTATGGCTACACCTTC.